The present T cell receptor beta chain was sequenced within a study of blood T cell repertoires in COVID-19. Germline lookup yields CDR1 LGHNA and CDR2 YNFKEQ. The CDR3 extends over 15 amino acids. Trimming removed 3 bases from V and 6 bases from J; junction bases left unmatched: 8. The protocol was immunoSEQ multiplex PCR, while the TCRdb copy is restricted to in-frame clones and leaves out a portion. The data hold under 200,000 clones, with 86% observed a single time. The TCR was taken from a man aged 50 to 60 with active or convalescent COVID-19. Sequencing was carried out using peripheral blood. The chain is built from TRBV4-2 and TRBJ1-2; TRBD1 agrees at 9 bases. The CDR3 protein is CASSQGQGGVDGYTF. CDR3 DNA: TGTGCCAGCAGCCAGGGACAGGGAGGTGTCGATGGCTACACCTTC.